This T cell receptor beta chain was found in a study of CD8+CD57+ T cells in acquired aplastic anemia. Before being chosen for sequencing, patients had shown CD8+CD57+ cell expansion by flow cytometry. Acquired aplastic anemia of severe grade affected all patients. Prior therapy had not been administered to any patient at the time of blood sampling. The template for TCR beta VDJ and CDR3 sequence profiling was genomic DNA. MiXCR, run by TCRdb on the reads, gives a single entry per CDR3 protein. The sample lists about 160,000 distinct CDR3 sequences, 40% to 50% occurring once. Note on this clonotype: As yet, its antigen is unknown.

Whole-study findings and limits: Patients and controls were not found to differ significantly in CD8+ Simpson's diversity. Patients had about 31 CD8+ CDR3 sequences in common with controls (the shared set).

This CDR3 has 17 amino acids. The germline V gene encodes CDR1 MNHEY and CDR2 SVGAGI. V was pared by 2 bases and J by 7 bases, with 11 bases of the junction left unmatched. V gene TRBV6-5 combines with J gene TRBJ1-4; 9 nucleotides agree with TRBD1. The sequence was obtained from a human donor with aplastic anemia. Sample: sorted CD4+, CD8+, or CD8+CD57+ T cells (not recorded which) from PBMCs. The DNA for the CDR3 is TGTGCCAGCAGTTACGGGACAGGGTTTGAGTTTGGTGAAAAACTGTTTTTT. Translated, it gives CASSYGTGFEFGEKLFF.